These 10 T cell receptor beta chains came from one sample sequenced in a study of shared clonotypes between healthy human individuals. Generated by immunoSEQ multiplex PCR, the TCRdb table keeps only in-frame clones and is missing some. This table holds more than 400,000 clones, around four fifths found once. Sequences were obtained from PBMCs. The receptors come from a woman aged 40-49 years in good health. Some clones in this sample may be carry-over from other donors' samples.

The chain carries TRBV28 and TRBJ2-7, with D unclear. V was pared by 4 bases and J by 2 bases, with 9 bases between. In germline, CDR1 is MDHEN, CDR2 SYDVKM. CDR3 length: 13 amino acids. For the CDR3, the DNA is TGTGCCAGCAGTTGGGCCGCCACCTACGAGCAGTACTTC. Protein product: CASSWAATYEQYF.

This chain links TRBV27 with TRBJ1-2, with TRBD1 matching over 9 bases. The CDR3 is 14 amino acids. Per the germline V gene, CDR1 is MNHEY and CDR2 is SMNVEV (reference sequence). V gave up 5 bases and J gave up 8 bases; unmatched junction bases: 9. CDR3 sequence: CASSPSGQGRGYTF. The CDR3 coding sequence is TGTGCCAGCAGTCCCTCGGGACAGGGCCGAGGCTACACCTTC.

This CDR3 is CASRKTGLVNQPQHF. The CDR3 coding sequence is TGTGCCAGCAGAAAAACAGGGCTGGTCAATCAGCCCCAGCATTTT. The chain is built from TRBV28 and TRBJ1-5, with D maybe TRBD1 (6 bases). V lost 6 bases and J lost 3, with 15 bases in between. This CDR3 is 15 amino acids long. Germline V gives CDR1 MDHEN, CDR2 SYDVKM.

This chain uses TRBV10-1 with TRBJ2-1; D unclear. CDR1 WNHNN and CDR2 SYGVQD come from the germline V gene (reference sequence). This CDR3 contains 14 residues. V was cut by 2 bases and J by 0 bases, with 5 bases left in between. The DNA of the CDR3 is TGCGCCAGCAGTGAGGTTAACTCCTACAATGAGCAGTTCTTC. Translated: CASSEVNSYNEQFF.

The chain combines TRBV2 with TRBJ2-1; D is ambiguous. This CDR3 has 13 amino acids. CDR1 is SNHLY and CDR2 is FYNNEI in the germline V gene. V gave up 5 bases and J gave up 2 bases, with 7 bases separating them. The CDR3 nucleotides are TGTGCCAGCAGTTCAGGAGCCTACAATGAGCAGTTCTTC. Protein sequence: CASSSGAYNEQFF.

The chain is built from TRBV7-2 and TRBJ2-5; 10 positions match TRBD2. The junction had 14 bases not matched to a gene; V was cut back by 5 bases and J by 11 bases. This CDR3 has 15 residues. In germline, CDR1 is SGHTA, CDR2 FQGNSA. In nucleotides, the CDR3 is TGTGCCAGCAGCCCCCGCAGGACAGCGGGGGGGGAGCAGTACTTC. This codes for CASSPRRTAGGEQYF.

The chain has TRBV18 and TRBJ2-7; the D call may be TRBD1 or TRBD2 (5 bases each). The CDR3 runs 15 residues. Trimming stripped 3 bases from V and 4 bases from J, with 16 bases between. The V gene's germline CDR1 is KGHSH and CDR2 LQKENI. In DNA form, the CDR3 reads TGTGCCAGCTCACCCCCGGGACGGGGAGAATACGAGCAGTACTTC. Protein product: CASSPPGRGEYEQYF.

The chain has TRBV7-9 and TRBJ1-5, with 10 bases matching TRBD1. Per the germline V gene, CDR1 is SEHNR and CDR2 is FQNEAQ (reference sequence). The V and J ends lost 5 bases and 7 bases, in that order; junction bases with no gene match: 5. CDR3 length: 14 residues. The CDR3 nucleotides read TGTGCCAGCAGCGCGGGACAGGGGTTCCAGCCCCAGCATTTT. It translates to CASSAGQGFQPQHF.

V usage is TRBV30 and J usage is TRBJ2-1, with a weak D call TRBD2 (6 bases). This CDR3 has 15 residues. V lost 2 bases and J 2 bases, leaving 13 bases between the germline ends. Looked up from germline, CDR1 is GTSNPN and CDR2 is SVGIG (reference sequence). As DNA, the CDR3 is TGTGCCTGGAGTCGGGGCGGGAACACCTACAATGAGCAGTTCTTC. Its protein product is CAWSRGGNTYNEQFF.

V is TRBV7-9 and J is TRBJ2-1; D may be TRBD2 (6 bases). CDR3 size: 14 residues. The V gene's germline CDR1 is SEHNR and CDR2 FQNEAQ (reference sequence). V was shortened by 4 bases and J by 8 bases, with 15 bases between the two germline ends. In DNA form, the CDR3 reads TGTGCCAGCAGCTCTGGGAGGCTGCGCGATGAGCAGTTCTTC. Protein product: CASSSGRLRDEQFF.